A single sample gave rise to the 26 T cell receptor beta chains below, sequenced in a study of blood T cell repertoires in COVID-19. Data came from immunoSEQ multiplex PCR; TCRdb stores just in-frame clones and leaves some out. The table records tens of thousands of clones, 82% of them present only once. The sequenced sample consisted of peripheral blood. These receptors all come from a man older than 75 with COVID-19, enrolled during active disease.

Comments on this clone: Other nucleotide sequences in the sample specify the same CDR3. This sequence joins TRBV19 and TRBJ2-5; D perhaps matches TRBD1 (6 bases). V lost 1 base and J lost 5, with 11 bases in between. CDR3 length equals 14 residues. Germline V lookup: CDR1 LNHDA, CDR2 SQIVND (reference sequence). The CDR3 DNA is TGTGCCAGTAGTATAGGAGGCAGGGGCGAGACCCAGTACTTC. Translating gives CASSIGGRGETQYF.

This clone was seen once. The CDR3 sequence: CASSPGGTGVRGETQYF. The DNA for the CDR3 is TGTGCCAGCAGTCCAGGCGGGACAGGGGTCCGGGGGGAGACCCAGTACTTC. This chain joins TRBV6-6 and TRBJ2-5; 10 positions agree with TRBD1. J lost 5 bases, V lost 5 bases, and 14 bases had no gene match. The germline V gene encodes CDR1 MNHNY and CDR2 SVGAGI (reference sequence). The CDR3 sequence is 17 residues long.

The chain carries TRBV5-4 and TRBJ2-3, with D hard to call. The CDR3 is 13 residues long. Germline lookup yields CDR1 SGHNT and CDR2 YYREEE (reference sequence). The V and J ends lost 5 bases and 4 bases respectively, with 11 bases between them. CDR3 sequence: CASSEALPDTQYF. CDR3 coding DNA: TGTGCCAGCAGTGAGGCCCTCCCAGATACGCAGTATTTT.

The V gene is TRBV9, the J gene TRBJ1-1, with 8 bases lining up with TRBD1. Germline-derived CDR1 and CDR2 are SGDLS and YYNGEE. The V segment lost 3 bases and the J segment 6 bases; nucleotides outside the gene matches: 7. CDR3 length: 14 amino acids. In DNA, the CDR3 is TGTGCCAGCAGCGCAGGGGGCGCTGGGTCTGAAGCTTTCTTT. It is translated as CASSAGGAGSEAFF. The entire variable domain, with the rest obtained from reference TRBV9 and TRBJ1-1, is as follows: DSGVTQTPKHLITATGQRVTLRCSPRSGDLSVYWYQQSLDQGLQFLIQYYNGEERAKGNILERFSAQQFPDLHSELNLSSLELGDSALYFCASSAGGAGSEAFFGQGTRLTVV.

The chain carries TRBV6-2 or TRBV6-3 and TRBJ1-2; TRBD1 matches at 9 bases. CDR3 length: 20 amino acids. Germline V CDR1 and CDR2: MNHEY, SVGEGT. J gave up 2 bases and V 3 bases, and 19 bases lay outside the gene matches. CDR3 nucleotide sequence: TGTGCCAGCAGTTATCCCACCCGTTCTGCCGGGACAGGGACGAACTATGGCTACACCTTC. This translates into CASSYPTRSAGTGTNYGYTF.

This sequence joins TRBV7-8 and TRBJ2-1; 9 positions match TRBD2. In germline, CDR1 is SGHVS, CDR2 FQNEAQ. This CDR3 region has 15 residues. Trimming at V came to 1 base and at J to 6 bases, leaving 4 bases not matched to a gene. The CDR3 loop is CASSLDRTSVNEQFF. In DNA, the CDR3 is TGTGCCAGCAGCTTAGACCGGACTAGCGTCAATGAGCAGTTCTTC. Drawing the rest from reference TRBV7-8 and TRBJ2-1, the complete variable domain is GAGVSQSPRYKVAKRGQDVALRCDPISGHVSLFWYQQALGQGPEFLTYFQNEAQLDKSGLPSDRFFAERPEGSVSTLKIQRTQQEDSAVYLCASSLDRTSVNEQFFGPGTRLTVL.

V usage is TRBV19 and J usage is TRBJ2-6, with 7 bases aligning to TRBD1. Germline CDR1 and CDR2: LNHDA and SQIVND (reference sequence). This CDR3 has 18 amino acids. V gave up 6 bases and J gave up 1 base; unmatched junction bases: 12. CDR3 amino acids: CASSANRGGVSGANVLTF. The CDR3 nucleotides read TGTGCCAGTAGCGCGAACAGGGGTGGCGTATCTGGGGCCAACGTCCTGACTTTC.

The chain combines TRBV7-9 with TRBJ1-2; tentatively, D is TRBD1 (5 bases). This CDR3 spans 13 amino acids. V was clipped by 4 bases and J by 7 bases, with 13 bases between them. Per the germline V gene, CDR1 is SEHNR and CDR2 is FQNEAQ (reference sequence). The CDR3 loop is CASSWPGQVGYTF. The CDR3, as DNA: TGTGCCAGCAGCTGGCCAGGGCAGGTTGGCTACACCTTC.

The chain couples TRBV5-1 to TRBJ2-1; TRBD1 aligns across 7 bases. V shed 4 bases, J shed 9 bases, and the junction held 10 bases outside the gene matches. The CDR3 is 14 amino acids. Germline V gene data show CDR1 as SGHRS and CDR2 as YFSETQ. CDR3 bases: TGCGCCAGCAGCGTTTACATAGGGGGCGGTGAGCAGTTCTTC. Translation: CASSVYIGGGEQFF.

This clone appeared once. This sequence joins TRBV19 and TRBJ1-5; D is uncertain. The CDR3 runs to 14 residues. The ends were cut back, 2 bases at V and 5 bases at J, with 10 bases in the middle. Germline CDR1 reads LNHDA; CDR2 reads SQIVND (reference sequence). CDR3 bases: TGTGCCAGTAGTATACGGTCCCTTTATCAGCCCCAGCATTTT. This codes for CASSIRSLYQPQHF.

The genes are TRBV6-5 and TRBJ2-6; a possible D gene is TRBD2 (5 bases). Germline CDR1 MNHEY, CDR2 SVGAGI. The V and J ends lost 0 bases and 0 bases respectively, with 6 bases between them. The CDR3 sequence is 16 residues long. The CDR3 nucleotides read TGTGCCAGCAGTTACTCTCGGGGCTCTGGGGCCAACGTCCTGACTTTC. Translating gives CASSYSRGSGANVLTF.

The chain is built from TRBV3-1 (or the pseudogene TRBV3-2) and TRBJ1-2; 7 bases align to TRBD1. In germline, CDR1 is LGHDT, CDR2 YNNKEL (reference sequence). V dropped 0 bases and J dropped 4; count of bases not matched to a gene: 5. CDR3 length: 15 residues. The CDR3: CASSQETGTVYGYTF. CDR3 nucleotides: TGTGCCAGCAGCCAAGAGACAGGGACTGTCTATGGCTACACCTTC.

The sample holds a few counts of this clone. The chain uses TRBV28 and TRBJ2-4; perhaps TRBD2 as D (6 bases). V lost 2 bases to trimming and J lost 10 bases, with 12 bases between them. The V gene's germline CDR1 is MDHEN and CDR2 SYDVKM. CDR3 length: 13 amino acids. CDR3 sequence reads: CASSLGGLGIQYF. The CDR3, as DNA: TGTGCCAGCAGTTTAGGGGGGTTGGGTATTCAGTACTTC.

The chain uses TRBV5-4 and TRBJ2-5; D not resolved. Germline CDR1 and CDR2: SGHNT and YYREEE (reference sequence). This CDR3 is 14 amino acids long. The ends were cut back, 4 bases at V and 0 bases at J, with 10 bases in the middle. CDR3 bases: TGTGCCAGCAGCCTTGACATGAACCAAGAGACCCAGTACTTC. Protein: CASSLDMNQETQYF.

In DNA, the CDR3 is TGTGCCAGCAGTTCAGGGGGTTCTGGAAACACCATATATTTT. It encodes CASSSGGSGNTIYF. The rearrangement uses TRBV28 and TRBJ1-3; 7 bases align to TRBD1. There are 14 residues in the CDR3. The germline CDR1 and CDR2 sequences are MDHEN and SYDVKM. Losses at the gene ends were 4 bases for V and 1 base for J; bases not matched to a gene: 1.

This clone was observed a handful of times. J is TRBJ1-2 and V is TRBV7-2; 8 bases are shared with TRBD1. V was pared by 5 bases and J by 4 bases, with 9 bases of the junction left unmatched. CDR1 and CDR2 from the germline V gene are SGHTA and FQGNSA. The CDR3 consists of 15 residues. CDR3 loop: CASSPRTGKTYGYTF. In DNA form, the CDR3 reads TGTGCCAGCAGCCCAAGGACAGGGAAGACCTATGGCTACACCTTC.

The CDR3, as DNA: TGCGCCAGCGGAACACAGGCCGCGAACACTGAAGCTTTCTTT. It is translated as CASGTQAANTEAFF. The chain links TRBV23-1 to TRBJ1-1; TRBD1 might be the D (5 bases). TRBV23-1 counts as an open reading frame of uncertain function. The CDR3 is 14 residues long. V was shortened by 8 bases and J by 1 base, with 14 bases between the two germline ends.

This clone was observed a single time. The rearrangement links TRBV7-2 to TRBJ2-5; 10 positions match TRBD2. CDR3 size: 15 residues. Germline loops: CDR1 SGHTA, CDR2 FQGNSA. J lost 5 bases, V lost 5 bases, and 8 bases had no gene match. Written as DNA, the CDR3 is TGTGCCAGCAGCGCGAGCGGGGGGGCTTTCGAGACCCAGTACTTC. Its translation is CASSASGGAFETQYF.

In DNA form, the CDR3 reads TGCAGCGTTTCCCGGGAATCCTATGGCTACACCTTC. Translating it yields CSVSRESYGYTF. This chain connects TRBV29-1 to TRBJ1-2; D is unclear. Looked up from germline, CDR1 is SQVTM and CDR2 is ANQGSEA. The V and J ends lost 5 bases and 4 bases respectively, with 11 bases between them. CDR3 length: 12 amino acids.

This clone was counted only a few times. The chain is built from TRBV30 and TRBJ1-2; D is perhaps TRBD1 (6 bases). The length of the CDR3 is 14 residues. The germline V gene encodes CDR1 GTSNPN and CDR2 SVGIG (reference sequence). V lost 3 bases and J 7 bases, leaving 18 bases between the germline ends. The DNA for the CDR3 is TGTGCCTGGAGCCCGGTAACAGGGACACGTGGCTACACCTTC. Its translation is CAWSPVTGTRGYTF. The variable domain in full, with the rest retrieved from reference TRBV30 and TRBJ1-2, is SQTIHQWPATLVQPVGSPLSLECTVEGTSNPNLYWYRQAAGRGLQLLFYSVGIGQISSEVPQNLSASRPQDRQFILSSKKLLLSDSGFYLCAWSPVTGTRGYTFGSGTRLTVV.

A single count supports this clone. V gene TRBV29-1 combines with J gene TRBJ2-1; tentative D call: TRBD1 (6 bases). Germline V CDR1 and CDR2: SQVTM, ANQGSEA. Trimming took 2 bases from V and 2 from J, leaving 16 bases between them. CDR3 length equals 16 residues. CDR3 residues: CSVEQGTGGTYNEQFF. In DNA form, the CDR3 reads TGCAGCGTTGAACAGGGTACTGGGGGCACCTACAATGAGCAGTTCTTC.

The chain is built from TRBV10-3 and TRBJ2-1; 12 nucleotides match TRBD2. After removal of 0 bases from V and 9 bases from J, the junction contained 3 bases not matched to a gene. Germline CDR1 ENHRY, CDR2 SYGVKD. CDR3 size: 15 residues. The DNA for the CDR3 is TGTGCCATCAGTGAGTCGCTAGCGGGAGGGAGTGAGCAGTTCTTC. Its protein is CAISESLAGGSEQFF.

The chain is built from TRBV6-5 and TRBJ1-6; the D is unclear. This CDR3 comprises 14 residues. CDR1 and CDR2 from the germline V gene are MNHEY and SVGAGI. Trimming stripped 0 bases from V and 10 bases from J, with 10 bases between. DNA for the CDR3: TGTGCCAGCAGTTACTCGGTCGGGGTCTCACCCCTCCACTTT. Protein sequence: CASSYSVGVSPLHF.

CDR3 protein: CASSLFGSRDNEQFF. CDR3 sequence (DNA): TGCGCCAGCAGCTTATTCGGGAGCAGGGACAATGAGCAGTTCTTC. This chain uses TRBV5-1 with TRBJ2-1; D perhaps matches TRBD2 (6 bases). Germline V gene sequence: CDR1 SGHRS, CDR2 YFSETQ. Trimming pared 2 bases from V and 5 bases from J, leaving 14 bases between. This CDR3 region has 15 residues.

Note on this clone: One junction end does not reproduce the germline sequence, and a read error may be involved. V is TRBV6-5 and J is TRBJ1-2; D gene ambiguous. The CDR3 is 13 residues long. The germline gives CDR1 MNHEY, CDR2 SVGAGI. The CDR3 region is CASSPQSNYGYTF. CDR3 nucleotide sequence: TGTGCCAGCAGTCCCCAGAGCAACTACGGCTACACCTTC.

The rearrangement joins TRBV4-1 to TRBJ2-5; D possibly corresponds to TRBD2 (5 bases). This CDR3 is built from 16 residues. Trimming shortened V by 0 bases and J by 5 bases, and 16 bases separated the two germline ends. Per the germline V gene, CDR1 is MGHRA and CDR2 is YSYEKL. The CDR3 sequence is CASSQDRDPRRETQYF. CDR3 in DNA: TGCGCCAGCAGCCAAGATCGAGACCCTAGGAGGGAGACCCAGTACTTC.